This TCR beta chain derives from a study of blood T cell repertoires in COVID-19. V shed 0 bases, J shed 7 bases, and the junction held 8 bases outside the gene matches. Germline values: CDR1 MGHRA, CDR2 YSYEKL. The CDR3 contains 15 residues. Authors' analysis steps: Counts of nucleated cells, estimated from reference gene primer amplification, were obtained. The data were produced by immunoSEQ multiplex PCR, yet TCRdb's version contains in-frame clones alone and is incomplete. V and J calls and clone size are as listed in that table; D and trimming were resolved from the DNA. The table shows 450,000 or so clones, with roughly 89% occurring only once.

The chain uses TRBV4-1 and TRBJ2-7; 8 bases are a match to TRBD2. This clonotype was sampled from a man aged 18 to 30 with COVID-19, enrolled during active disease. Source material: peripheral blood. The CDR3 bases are TGCGCCAGCAGCCAAGACCCGGGAGGGCCCGGGGAGCAGTACTTC. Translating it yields CASSQDPGGPGEQYF.